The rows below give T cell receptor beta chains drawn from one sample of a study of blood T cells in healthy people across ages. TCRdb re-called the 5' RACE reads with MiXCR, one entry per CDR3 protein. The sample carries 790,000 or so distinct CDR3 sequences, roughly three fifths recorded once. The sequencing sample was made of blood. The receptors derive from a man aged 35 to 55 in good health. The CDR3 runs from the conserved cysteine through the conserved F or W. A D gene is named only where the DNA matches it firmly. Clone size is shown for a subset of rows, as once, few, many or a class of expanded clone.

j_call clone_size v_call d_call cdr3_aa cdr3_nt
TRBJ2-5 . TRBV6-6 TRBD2 CASGGTSGSPWETQYF TGTGCCAGCGGTGGGACTAGCGGGAGTCCCTGGGAGACCCAGTACTTC
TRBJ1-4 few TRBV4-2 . CASSPNIGQFNEKLFF TGTGCCAGCAGCCCCAATATCGGACAGTTCAATGAAAAACTGTTTTTT
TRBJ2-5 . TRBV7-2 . CASSDGAGVEQYF TGTGCCAGCAGTGACGGGGCAGGGGTTGAGCAGTACTTC
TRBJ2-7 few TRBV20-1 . CSQTPHYEQYF TGCAGCCAGACACCCCACTATGAGCAGTACTTC
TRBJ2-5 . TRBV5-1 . CASSSETGTQETQYF TGCGCCAGCAGCAGTGAGACAGGAACTCAAGAGACCCAGTACTTC
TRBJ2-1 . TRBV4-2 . CASSQDKLSGQYERFF TGTGCCAGCAGCCAAGACAAGCTGTCGGGTCAATACGAGCGGTTCTTC
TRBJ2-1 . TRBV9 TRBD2 CASSGTIGAGENNEQFF TGTGCCAGCAGCGGAACAATCGGAGCGGGAGAGAACAATGAGCAGTTCTTC
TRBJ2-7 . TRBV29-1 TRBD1 CSVGGRYYEQYF TGCAGCGTAGGGGGCCGCTACTACGAGCAGTACTTC
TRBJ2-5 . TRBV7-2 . CASSFVRGAGETQYF TGTGCCAGCAGCTTCGTCCGGGGGGCAGGGGAGACCCAGTACTTC
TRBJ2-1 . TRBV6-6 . CASSKGIASGYNEQFF TGTGCCAGCAGTAAAGGCATAGCTTCAGGTTACAATGAGCAGTTCTTC
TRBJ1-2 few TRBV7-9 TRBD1 CASSLGQGGDYGYTF TGTGCCAGCAGCTTGGGGCAGGGGGGAGACTATGGCTACACCTTC
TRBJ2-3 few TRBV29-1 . CSVVVDLAQYF TGCAGCGTTGTAGTCGATTTGGCGCAGTATTTT
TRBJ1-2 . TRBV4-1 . CASSQVGAYGYTF TGCGCCAGCAGCCAAGTCGGGGCGTATGGCTACACCTTC
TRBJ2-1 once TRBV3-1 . CASSLGRGSSYNEQFF TGTGCCAGCAGCCTAGGCAGGGGAAGCTCCTACAATGAGCAGTTCTTC
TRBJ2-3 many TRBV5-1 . CASSLGLTDTQYF TGTGCCAGCAGCTTGGGACTCACAGATACGCAGTATTTT
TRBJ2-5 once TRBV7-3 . CASSLGGAGAGETQYF TGTGCCAGCAGCTTAGGGGGAGCAGGGGCCGGGGAGACCCAGTACTTC
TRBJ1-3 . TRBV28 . CASIEQGNTIYF TGTGCCAGCATCGAACAGGGAAACACCATATATTTT
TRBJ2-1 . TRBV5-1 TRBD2 CASSYGLLAGLNEQFF TGCGCCAGCAGCTATGGCCTACTAGCGGGCCTGAATGAGCAGTTCTTC
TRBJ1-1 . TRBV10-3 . CAISASGQNTEAFF TGTGCCATCAGTGCTTCCGGACAGAACACTGAAGCTTTCTTT
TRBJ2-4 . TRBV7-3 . CASSLIAGAAKNIQYF TGTGCCAGCAGCTTAATCGCGGGGGCCGCCAAAAACATTCAGTACTTC
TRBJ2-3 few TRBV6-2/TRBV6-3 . CASSYDGVDTQYF TGTGCCAGCAGTTACGATGGGGTAGATACGCAGTATTTT
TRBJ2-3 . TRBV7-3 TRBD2 CASSNGGADTDTQYF TGTGCCAGCAGCAACGGGGGGGCCGACACAGATACGCAGTATTTT